Described below is a single TCR beta chain sequence and its context. Its specificity is not known. The data originate from a study of T cell responses to AZD1222 COVID-19 vaccine. Study-wide findings and caveats: Repertoires were obtained only post-peak T cell response.

The germline V gene encodes CDR1 SGHRS and CDR2 YFSETQ. CDR3 length: 14 amino acids. V lost 4 bases, J lost 5 bases, and 15 bases lay in between. Clones were sequenced by immunoSEQ multiplex PCR, and TCRdb holds only the in-frame ones, with some missing. This table has about 120,000 clones, 85% to 95% appearing once. V and J are TRBV5-1 and TRBJ1-1; TRBD1 might be the D (6 bases). The receptor comes from an adult in good health. This specimen was peripheral blood, taken on day 0 of AZD1222 vaccination. The CDR3 loop reads CASSQGLGRTEAFF. CDR3 sequence (DNA): TGCGCCAGCAGCCAGGGGTTGGGGAGGACTGAAGCTTTCTTT.